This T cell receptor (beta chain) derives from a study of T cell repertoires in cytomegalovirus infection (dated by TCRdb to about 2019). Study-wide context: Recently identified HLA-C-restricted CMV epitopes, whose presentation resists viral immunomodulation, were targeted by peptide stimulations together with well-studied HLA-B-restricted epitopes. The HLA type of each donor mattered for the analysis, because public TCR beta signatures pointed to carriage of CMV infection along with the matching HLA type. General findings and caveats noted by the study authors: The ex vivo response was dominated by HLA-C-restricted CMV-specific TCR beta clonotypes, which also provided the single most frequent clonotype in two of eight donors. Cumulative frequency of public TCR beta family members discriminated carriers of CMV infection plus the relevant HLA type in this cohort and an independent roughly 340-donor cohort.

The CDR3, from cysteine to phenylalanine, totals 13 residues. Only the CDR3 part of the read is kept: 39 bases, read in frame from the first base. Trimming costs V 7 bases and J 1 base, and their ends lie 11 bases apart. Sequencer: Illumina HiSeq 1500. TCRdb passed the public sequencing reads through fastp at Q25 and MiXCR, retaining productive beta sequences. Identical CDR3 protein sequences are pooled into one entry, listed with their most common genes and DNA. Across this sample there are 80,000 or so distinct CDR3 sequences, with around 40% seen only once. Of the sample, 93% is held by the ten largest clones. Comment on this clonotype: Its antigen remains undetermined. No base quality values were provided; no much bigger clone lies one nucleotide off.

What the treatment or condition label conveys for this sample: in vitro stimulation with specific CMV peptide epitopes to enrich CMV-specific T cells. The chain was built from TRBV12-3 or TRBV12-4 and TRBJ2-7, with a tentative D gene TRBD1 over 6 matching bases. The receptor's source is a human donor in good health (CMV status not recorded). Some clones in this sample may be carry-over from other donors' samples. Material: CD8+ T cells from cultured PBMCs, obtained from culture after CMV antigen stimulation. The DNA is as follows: TGTGCCAGCAAGGAAGGGGGTTCCTACGAGCAGTACTTC. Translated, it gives CASKEGGSYEQYF.